Sequencing of this TCR beta chain was carried out in a study of shared clonotypes between healthy human individuals. This clone occurred a few times. Other nucleotide sequences in the sample specify the same CDR3. Profiled with immunoSEQ multiplex PCR; TCRdb holds only in-frame clones, not every one. The table shows around 600,000 clones, with roughly 95% occurring only once. CD45RO-negative, CCR7-positively selected cells formed the naive CD8 fraction, excluding terminally differentiated effector memory CD45RA+ cells. Germline V CDR1 and CDR2: MDHEN, SYDVKM. V trimming: 3 bases; J trimming: 4 bases; junction bases outside the gene matches: 2. The CDR3 consists of 14 residues.

Sequencing input: naive CD8+ T cells sorted from blood. The source of this sequence is a woman in her 30s in good health. This rearrangement joins TRBV28 to TRBJ2-7; 11 bases line up with TRBD2. CDR3 in amino acids: CASSFGLAGYEQYF. CDR3 nucleotide sequence: TGTGCCAGCAGTTTCGGACTAGCGGGTTACGAGCAGTACTTC.